The present entry profiles one T cell receptor beta chain with its context. The data were obtained in a study of PD-L1 blockade in urothelial cancer. Sequencing was performed with immunoSEQ multiplex PCR; in TCRdb, only in-frame clones are kept and a portion is missing. The profile shows approximately 44,000 clones, about 90% of them singletons. Time point of the sample: peripheral blood 6 weeks after treatment start. This receptor was identified in a man aged 65 to 79 with urothelial cancer. The sequenced sample was PBMCs, obtained around atezolizumab (anti-PD-L1) treatment.

CDR3 in DNA: TGTGCCAGCAGAATAGGACAGGATCAAGAGACCCAGTACTTC. This gives the protein CASRIGQDQETQYF. The chain links TRBV7-9 to TRBJ2-5; 7 nucleotides agree with TRBD1. The junction had 6 bases not matched to a gene; V was cut back by 6 bases and J by 2 bases. The CDR3 loop spans 14 amino acids. The germline V gene has CDR1 SEHNR and CDR2 FQNEAQ (reference sequence).